Presented here are 16 T cell receptor beta chains from one specimen sequenced in a study of blood T cell repertoires in COVID-19. TCRdb's table, derived via immunoSEQ multiplex PCR, lists solely in-frame clones and lacks some. The data show about 320,000 clones, 85% seen once. The source material was peripheral blood. The receptors derive from a human donor in a cohort sampled during active COVID-19.

This chain uses TRBV10-3 with TRBJ1-1; tentative D call: TRBD1 (5 bases). The CDR3 sequence is 15 residues long. Germline CDR1 and CDR2: ENHRY and SYGVKD. V was cut by 6 bases and J by 4 bases, with 18 bases left in between. CDR3 in amino acids: CAIRGGEKGTTEAFF. The CDR3 region has the DNA TGTGCCATCAGGGGGGGAGAAAAGGGGACCACTGAAGCTTTCTTT.

This clone turned up a few times. V gene TRBV2 combines with J gene TRBJ1-1; 7 bases align to TRBD1. V was pared by 3 bases and J by 7 bases, with 11 bases of the junction left unmatched. This CDR3 has 15 amino acids. Germline V gives CDR1 SNHLY, CDR2 FYNNEI. The CDR3 DNA sequence: TGTGCCAGCAGTGAGCTAGGTCAGGGGGAGGATGAAGCTTTCTTT. Protein sequence: CASSELGQGEDEAFF.

V gene TRBV15 combines with J gene TRBJ2-7, with a weak D call TRBD2 (6 bases). Looked up from germline, CDR1 is LNHNV and CDR2 is YYDKDF (reference sequence). The CDR3 is 14 amino acids. The V end lost 6 bases, the J end lost 1 base, and 13 bases lay between the germline ends. This CDR3 reads CATSPFRESYEQYF. CDR3 nucleotide sequence: TGTGCCACCAGTCCCTTTCGGGAGTCCTACGAGCAGTACTTC.

This rearrangement joins TRBV5-5 to TRBJ1-2, with TRBD1 matching over 9 bases. Trimming removed 4 bases from V and 2 bases from J; junction bases left unmatched: 9. The germline V gene has CDR1 SGHKS and CDR2 YYEKEE (reference sequence). The CDR3 consists of 16 residues. CDR3 in amino acids: CASSLLRDRVNYGYTF. The CDR3 DNA reads TGTGCCAGCAGCCTCTTGAGGGACAGGGTCAACTATGGCTACACCTTC. Complete variable domain (other parts from reference TRBV5-5 and TRBJ1-2): DAGVTQSPTHLIKTRGQQVTLRCSPISGHKSVSWYQQVLGQGPQFIFQYYEKEERGRGNFPDRFSARQFPNYSSELNVNALLLGDSALYLCASSLLRDRVNYGYTFGSGTRLTVV.

V usage is TRBV7-2 and J usage is TRBJ2-2; maybe TRBD1 (5 bases). Per germline, CDR1 SGHTA and CDR2 FQGNSA. V lost 1 base to trimming and J lost 4 bases, with 10 bases between them. This CDR3 is 15 amino acids long. CDR3 protein: CASSLVGVGTGELFF. The CDR3 DNA reads as TGTGCCAGCAGCTTAGTAGGGGTGGGCACCGGGGAGCTGTTTTTT. Full variable domain (remainder filled in from reference TRBV7-2 and TRBJ2-2): GAGVSQSPSNKVTEKGKDVELRCDPISGHTALYWYRQSLGQGLEFLIYFQGNSAPDKSGLPSDRFSAERTGGSVSTLTIQRTQQEDSAVYLCASSLVGVGTGELFFGEGSRLTVL.

The genes are TRBV5-5 and TRBJ1-2, with D unclear. Germline CDR1 and CDR2: SGHKS and YYEKEE (reference sequence). The CDR3 length is 16 residues. The V end was cut by 1 base, the J end by 0 bases, with 13 bases between. CDR3 region: CASSLFPGLSNYGYTF. CDR3 DNA: TGTGCCAGCAGCTTGTTCCCGGGATTATCTAACTATGGCTACACCTTC.

This chain links TRBV6-1 with TRBJ1-5; D remains ambiguous. V was cut by 3 bases and J by 1 base, with 7 bases left in between. Germline loops: CDR1 MNHNS, CDR2 SASEGT. The length of the CDR3 is 14 residues. For the CDR3, the DNA is TGTGCCAGCAGTGACAGGTCCAGCAATCAGCCCCAGCATTTT. Its translation: CASSDRSSNQPQHF.

The chain uses TRBV20-1 and TRBJ2-7, with D unresolved. CDR1 and CDR2 from the germline V gene are DFQATT and SNEGSKA (reference sequence). The CDR3 has 14 amino acids. Between the trimmed V and J ends, which lost 3 bases and 5 bases, there was a span of 17 bases. The CDR3: CSASFVSGRNEQYF. The CDR3 DNA follows: TGCAGTGCTAGTTTTGTATCAGGAAGGAACGAGCAGTACTTC.

This rearrangement joins TRBV7-8 to TRBJ1-1, with a possible D match to TRBD1 (6 bases). The germline gives CDR1 SGHVS, CDR2 FQNEAQ. CDR3 length: 14 residues. Trimming left V 5 bases short and J 4 bases short, with 14 bases between. The CDR3 spells CASSTPGQSTEAFF. The CDR3 coding sequence is TGTGCCAGCAGCACCCCCGGACAGAGCACTGAAGCTTTCTTT.

The chain combines TRBV5-1 with TRBJ2-7; 7 nucleotides line up with TRBD1. J lost 1 base, V lost 0 bases, and 4 bases had no gene match. Germline V gene lookup returns CDR1 SGHRS and CDR2 YFSETQ. The CDR3 length is 15 residues. The CDR3 DNA reads as TGCGCCAGCAGCTTGGGACAGGGTGGGTCCTACGAGCAGTACTTC. This codes for CASSLGQGGSYEQYF. Full variable domain (outside the CDR3, taken from reference TRBV5-1 and TRBJ2-7): KAGVTQTPRYLIKTRGQQVTLSCSPISGHRSVSWYQQTPGQGLQFLFEYFSETQRNKGNFPGRFSGRQFSNSRSEMNVSTLELGDSALYLCASSLGQGGSYEQYFGPGTRLTVT.

The CDR3, as DNA: TGTGCCAGCAGTACTTACAGGAACACTGAAGCTTTCTTT. Translation gives CASSTYRNTEAFF. The rearrangement uses TRBV6-6 and TRBJ1-1; D gene ambiguous. V was cut by 5 bases and J by 1 base, with 8 bases left in between. Germline CDR1 MNHNY, CDR2 SVGAGI (reference sequence). This CDR3 has 13 residues.

J is TRBJ1-5 and V is TRBV2; D might be TRBD1 (5 bases). Between the trimmed V and J ends, which lost 4 bases and 3 bases, there was a span of 10 bases. Germline-derived CDR1 and CDR2 are SNHLY and FYNNEI. This CDR3 comprises 14 residues. The CDR3 region is CASSVETANQPQHF. CDR3 in DNA: TGTGCCAGCAGTGTTGAGACAGCCAATCAGCCCCAGCATTTT.

This clone was seen only a few times. The chain couples TRBV2 to TRBJ1-1, with 8 bases that match TRBD1. Germline V CDR1 and CDR2: SNHLY, FYNNEI. With V trimmed by 6 bases and J by 6 bases, 0 bases remained unmatched. This CDR3 is 11 amino acids long. In DNA form, the CDR3 reads TGTGCCAGCAGGACAGGGGCTGAAGCTTTCTTT. This gives the protein CASRTGAEAFF.

The chain has TRBV24-1 and TRBJ2-1; D perhaps matches TRBD2 (6 bases). CDR3 length equals 17 residues. V shed 2 bases and J shed 5 bases, with 18 bases lying between them. CDR1 and CDR2 from the germline V gene are KGHDR and SFDVKD. Here the CDR3 reads CATSDSREVYGDNEQFF. CDR3 nucleotides: TGTGCCACCAGTGATTCCAGGGAGGTGTATGGCGACAATGAGCAGTTCTTC.

The CDR3 sequence: CSARRGLEAFF. DNA of the CDR3: TGCAGTGCTAGAAGGGGACTTGAAGCTTTCTTT. The chain carries TRBV20-1 and TRBJ1-1; TRBD1 might be the D (5 bases). The ends were cut back, 2 bases at V and 7 bases at J, with 8 bases in the middle. In germline, CDR1 is DFQATT, CDR2 SNEGSKA (reference sequence). This CDR3 comprises 11 residues.

V usage is TRBV9 and J usage is TRBJ2-2, with a tentative D call TRBD2 (6 bases). CDR3 length equals 15 residues. V was cut by 0 bases and J by 5 bases, with 11 bases left in between. Germline V lookup: CDR1 SGDLS, CDR2 YYNGEE. CDR3 DNA sequence: TGTGCCAGCAGCGTAGAAGGAGGGTGGACCGGGGAGCTGTTTTTT. It is translated as CASSVEGGWTGELFF.